Listed below are T cell receptor beta chains from one sample, sequenced in a study of identical twins. TCRdb independently ran MiXCR on the 5' RACE reads; one entry per CDR3 protein. Counted here are fewer than 900,000 distinct CDR3 sequences, roughly 18% occurring once; the ten biggest clones make up about an eighth. In addition, the sample was reused for a study of T cells expressing NK-cell markers.

The sequenced sample was PBMCs. The origin of the receptors is a woman aged 18-29 years in good health. The CDR3 runs from the conserved cysteine through the conserved F or W. D genes are given only for firm matches. Size is omitted from some rows. Given values are once, few, many or a class for expanded clones.

v_call	d_call	clone_size	j_call	cdr3_aa	cdr3_nt
TRBV20-1	-	few	TRBJ1-4	CSAKFSGGEGKLFF	TGCAGTGCTAAATTTTCCGGGGGTGAAGGAAAACTGTTTTTT
TRBV7-2	-	-	TRBJ2-2	CASSLTFNTGELFF	TGTGCCAGCAGCTTAACGTTCAACACCGGGGAGCTGTTTTTT
TRBV7-9	TRBD2	-	TRBJ2-3	CASSSGGASGDTDTQYF	TGTGCCAGCAGCTCGGGGGGGGCTAGCGGGGACACAGATACGCAGTATTTT
TRBV5-1	-	few	TRBJ2-1	CASSLGGLSNEQFF	TGCGCCAGCAGCTTGGGCGGGTTATCCAATGAGCAGTTCTTC
TRBV20-1	-	-	TRBJ2-7	CSVRGVAYEQYF	TGCAGTGTGAGAGGGGTGGCCTACGAGCAGTACTTC
TRBV20-1	-	few	TRBJ1-2	CSARRRTANYGYTF	TGCAGTGCTAGGAGGCGGACAGCTAACTATGGCTACACCTTC
TRBV5-6	-	few	TRBJ1-2	CASSLRYLNYGYTF	TGTGCCAGCAGCTTGCGGTACTTAAACTATGGCTACACCTTC
TRBV27	TRBD1	once	TRBJ2-1	CASRGQVVGNNEQFF	TGTGCCAGCAGAGGACAGGTCGTGGGTAACAATGAGCAGTTCTTC
TRBV29-1	-	few	TRBJ2-5	CSAKRGAQTQYF	TGCAGCGCTAAGAGGGGGGCTCAGACCCAGTACTTC
TRBV20-1	-	-	TRBJ2-3	CSGDPYTDTQYF	TGCAGTGGGGACCCATACACAGATACGCAGTATTTT
TRBV5-1	-	few	TRBJ1-4	CASSAGDTTNEKLFF	TGCGCCAGCAGCGCGGGGGATACAACTAATGAAAAACTGTTTTTT
TRBV20-1	-	-	TRBJ1-1	CSASWALNTEAFF	TGCAGTGCTAGTTGGGCATTGAACACTGAAGCTTTCTTT
TRBV2	-	-	TRBJ1-1	CASRVSGLNTEAFF	TGTGCCAGCAGAGTTAGCGGTTTGAACACTGAAGCTTTCTTT
TRBV12-3/TRBV12-4	-	few	TRBJ2-1	CASSLLLVIGNEQFF	TGTGCCAGCAGTTTATTGTTAGTTATCGGTAATGAGCAGTTCTTC
TRBV5-1	-	few	TRBJ2-1	CASSWGQGGATEQFF	TGCGCCAGCAGCTGGGGCCAGGGGGGGGCCACCGAGCAGTTCTTC
TRBV12-3/TRBV12-4	-	-	TRBJ2-3	CASKWARVSTDTQYF	TGTGCCAGCAAATGGGCCAGGGTGTCCACAGATACGCAGTATTTT
TRBV4-3	-	-	TRBJ2-4	CASSQDGGPQAKNIQYF	TGCGCCAGCAGCCAAGATGGGGGGCCCCAGGCCAAAAACATTCAGTACTTC
TRBV7-7	-	few	TRBJ1-1	CASSLFRQSMNTEAFF	TGTGCCAGCAGCTTGTTCCGACAGTCCATGAACACTGAAGCTTTCTTT
TRBV12-3/TRBV12-4	-	-	TRBJ2-7	CASSYADRIYEQYF	TGTGCCAGCAGCTACGCGGACCGCATCTACGAGCAGTACTTC
TRBV18	-	few	TRBJ2-7	CASSPTQLYEQYF	TGTGCCAGCTCACCCACACAGCTCTACGAGCAGTACTTC
TRBV20-1	TRBD2	few	TRBJ2-7	CSARAPGSSGRNEQYF	TGCAGTGCTAGAGCCCCTGGGAGTAGCGGGAGGAACGAGCAGTACTTC
TRBV20-1	-	-	TRBJ2-4	CSASRGTTNIQYF	TGCAGTGCTAGTAGGGGGACCACAAACATTCAGTACTTC
TRBV9	-	-	TRBJ1-2	CASSVSATREEGYTF	TGTGCCAGCAGCGTAAGCGCGACTCGAGAGGAAGGCTACACCTTC
TRBV20-1	-	few	TRBJ1-1	CRLLMNTEAFF	TGCAGGCTACTGATGAACACTGAAGCTTTCTTT
TRBV7-8	-	few	TRBJ2-5	CATQAPDNAETQYF	TGTGCCACACAGGCCCCAGATAATGCAGAGACCCAGTACTTC
TRBV20-1	-	-	TRBJ2-1	CSARSLLGSNEQFF	TGCAGTGCTAGGAGCCTACTAGGATCCAATGAGCAGTTCTTC
TRBV6-1	-	-	TRBJ2-7	CASRLRQPYEQYF	TGTGCCAGCAGACTGAGACAGCCCTACGAGCAGTACTTC
TRBV9	-	few	TRBJ2-3	CASSVMGEDTQYF	TGTGCCAGCAGCGTGATGGGGGAAGATACGCAGTATTTT
TRBV20-1	-	-	TRBJ2-1	CSARMVYNEQFF	TGCAGTGCTAGGATGGTCTACAATGAGCAGTTCTTC
TRBV6-5	-	-	TRBJ1-6	CASSYSGQANSPLHF	TGTGCCAGCAGTTACTCAGGGCAGGCGAATTCACCCCTCCACTTT
TRBV29-1	-	-	TRBJ2-7	CSVETATYEQYF	TGCAGCGTTGAGACGGCCACCTACGAGCAGTACTTC
TRBV10-3	-	few	TRBJ1-3	CAILDSFDYTIYF	TGTGCCATCCTGGACAGTTTTGACTACACCATATATTTT
TRBV5-1	TRBD1	few	TRBJ1-2	CASNPGQANYGYTF	TGCGCCAGCAACCCGGGACAGGCTAACTATGGCTACACCTTC
TRBV6-5	TRBD2	few	TRBJ2-5	CASSYSAGTSQETQYF	TGTGCCAGCAGTTACTCAGCGGGGACCTCCCAAGAGACCCAGTACTTC
TRBV29-1	-	-	TRBJ2-7	CSAGTVGSYEQYF	TGCAGCGCCGGGACGGTAGGCTCCTACGAGCAGTACTTC
TRBV5-5	TRBD2	few	TRBJ2-1	CASSSGTGTSGRQNEQFF	TGTGCCAGCAGCTCGGGGACAGGGACTAGCGGGAGACAAAATGAGCAGTTCTTC
TRBV27	TRBD2	-	TRBJ2-3	CASRLALATFTDTQYF	TGTGCCAGCAGACTTGCACTAGCGACCTTCACAGATACGCAGTATTTT
TRBV20-1	TRBD2	-	TRBJ2-2	CSARDTREGNTGELFF	TGCAGTGCTAGAGATACCCGGGAGGGCAACACCGGGGAGCTGTTTTTT
TRBV11-3	TRBD2	-	TRBJ2-4	CASSPKGGKGNIQYF	TGTGCCAGCAGCCCTAAGGGAGGGAAGGGAAACATTCAGTACTTC
TRBV18	-	-	TRBJ1-2	CASSPGGTSGYTF	TGTGCCAGCTCACCAGGGGGGACATCGGGCTACACCTTC
TRBV5-1	-	few	TRBJ1-2	CASRSPQFYGYTF	TGCGCCAGCCGGTCCCCCCAATTCTATGGCTACACCTTC
TRBV7-8	TRBD2	-	TRBJ2-1	CASSSGGLAAYNEQFF	TGTGCCAGCAGCTCCGGCGGGCTAGCGGCCTACAATGAGCAGTTCTTC
TRBV6-1	-	-	TRBJ1-1	CASRTLGRAEAFF	TGTGCCAGCCGGACTCTTGGACGGGCGGAAGCTTTCTTT